This T cell receptor beta chain was sequenced for a study of T cell repertoires in cytomegalovirus infection. Across the study: Evidence of both CMV infection and a matching HLA type came from public TCR beta signatures. Points from the study as a whole: Clonotypes of TCR beta that were HLA-C-restricted and CMV-specific dominated the ex vivo response.

Germline V lookup: CDR1 MNHEY, CDR2 SMNVEV (reference sequence). Trimming took 8 bases from V and 5 from J, leaving 18 bases between them. CDR3 length: 14 amino acids. Each CDR3 protein is one row after TCRdb ran MiXCR on the reads. The sample lists fewer than 550,000 distinct CDR3 sequences, approximately 15% occurring once. The sample holds many counts of this clonotype. The antigen remains undetermined. The source is a human donor in good health (CMV status not recorded). Some clones in this sample may be carry-over from other donors' samples. Source material: CD8+ T cells from PBMCs. This chain uses TRBV27 with TRBJ2-5, with D maybe TRBD1 (5 bases). For the CDR3, the DNA is TGTGCCAGCCGTGGCAGGGTATCGCAGGAGACCCAGTACTTC. This gives the protein CASRGRVSQETQYF.